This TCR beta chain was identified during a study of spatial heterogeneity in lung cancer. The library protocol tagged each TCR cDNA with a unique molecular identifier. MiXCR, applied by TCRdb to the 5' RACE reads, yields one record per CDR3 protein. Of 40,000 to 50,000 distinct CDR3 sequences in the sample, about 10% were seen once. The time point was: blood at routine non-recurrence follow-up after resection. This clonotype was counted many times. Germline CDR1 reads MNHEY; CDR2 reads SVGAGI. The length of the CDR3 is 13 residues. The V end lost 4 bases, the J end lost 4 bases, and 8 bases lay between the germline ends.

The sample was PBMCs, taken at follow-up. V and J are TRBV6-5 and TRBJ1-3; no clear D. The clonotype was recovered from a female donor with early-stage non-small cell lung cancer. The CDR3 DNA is TGTGCCAGCAGTTTTCCGGGCGGAAACACCATATATTTT. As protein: CASSFPGGNTIYF.